There are a few counts of the clone carrying this T cell receptor (beta chain). Primed by a sample-barcoded 5' primer and a J-beta primer mix, a second PCR proceeded for about 6 to 12 cycles. TCRdb analysed the 5' RACE reads with MiXCR anew, one entry per CDR3 protein. This table holds 750,000 or so distinct CDR3 sequences, 20% to 30% found once. The data derive from a study of blood T cells in healthy people across ages. Germline V lookup: CDR1 LGHDT, CDR2 YNNKEL (reference sequence). Trimming left V 4 bases short and J 4 bases short, with 16 bases between. CDR3 length equals 16 residues. This sample was also put to use in a study of T cells of mothers and their children. That study adds: Each child gave approximately 3.2 million TCR beta CDR3 reads (each mother, over 8.5 million).

The receptor comes from a boy younger than 18 in good health. The chain has TRBV3-1 and TRBJ2-2; tentatively, D is TRBD2 (5 bases). Specimen: blood. CDR3: CASSPERGLITGELFF. CDR3 nucleotides: TGTGCCAGCAGCCCAGAACGGGGTCTTATCACCGGGGAGCTGTTTTTT.